The 13 T cell receptor beta chains presented below share a single source sample, sequenced in a study of STAT3 mutations in large granular lymphocyte leukemia. Sequenced by immunoSEQ multiplex PCR; TCRdb stores in-frame clones only, minus some. The sample holds 13,000 or so clones; over 75% are singletons and the top ten take around 12%. Findings and caveats of the study: Every T-LGLL patient had at least one immunodominant TCRbeta clonotype.

These TCRs are of unknown antigen specificity. Sequencing used PBMCs. The receptors originated from a human donor with T large granular lymphocyte leukemia. Some clones in this sample may be carry-over from other donors' samples.

This chain connects TRBV5-4 to TRBJ2-5; 8 nucleotides match TRBD1. V shed 4 bases, J shed 1 base, and the junction held 3 bases outside the gene matches. There are 14 residues in the CDR3. Per germline, CDR1 SGHNT and CDR2 YYREEE (reference sequence). Here the CDR3 DNA reads TGTGCCAGCAGCCCAGACAGGGGCCAAGAGACCCAGTACTTC. Translation gives CASSPDRGQETQYF.

The rearrangement links TRBV27 to TRBJ2-7; D gene uncertain. The CDR3 spans 13 residues. Germline V gene lookup returns CDR1 MNHEY and CDR2 SMNVEV (reference sequence). Between the trimmed V and J ends, which lost 4 bases and 9 bases, there was a span of 16 bases. CDR3 DNA sequence: TGTGCCAGCAGTTCCTCCGGGCTTCGAGTGCAGTACGTC. Translation: CASSSSGLRVQYV.

The chain joins TRBV7-6 to TRBJ2-3; D tentatively reads TRBD1 or TRBD2 (5 bases each). Germline CDR1 reads SGHVS; CDR2 reads FNYEAQ. The V gene lost 5 bases and the J gene lost 0 bases, with 12 bases spanning the gap. CDR3 length equals 15 residues. The CDR3 reads CASSLGATSTDTQYF. The CDR3 DNA reads as TGTGCCAGCAGCCTCGGGGCGACTAGCACAGATACGCAGTATTTT.

J is TRBJ2-2 and V is TRBV7-2; possibly TRBD1 for D (6 bases). V gave up 3 bases and J gave up 2 bases, with 13 bases separating them. This CDR3 region has 16 residues. Germline-derived CDR1 and CDR2 are SGHTA and FQGNSA. CDR3 residues: CASSLQPGQNTGELFF. In DNA form, the CDR3 reads TGTGCCAGCAGCTTGCAACCGGGACAAAACACCGGGGAGCTGTTTTTT.

The chain uses TRBV28 and TRBJ1-2, with D possibly being TRBD1 (5 bases). Germline loops: CDR1 MDHEN, CDR2 SYDVKM. CDR3 length equals 14 residues. Trimming took off 6 bases at V and 1 base at J, with 12 bases between the two ends. CDR3 coding DNA: TGTGCCAGCAGAGGGCAGGGCCTTAACTATGGCTACACCTTC. Amino acid sequence: CASRGQGLNYGYTF.

This clone was counted once. The chain recombines TRBV7-9 with TRBJ2-1; D might be TRBD1 (5 bases). Between the trimmed V and J ends, which lost 3 bases and 8 bases, there was a span of 17 bases. The germline gives CDR1 SEHNR, CDR2 FQNEAQ (reference sequence). The CDR3 is made up of 15 amino acids. The chain's CDR3 is CASSFQGTTGDEQFF. DNA of the CDR3: TGTGCCAGCAGCTTTCAGGGTACGACTGGGGATGAGCAGTTCTTC.

V and J are TRBV2 and TRBJ2-5; 10 bases align to TRBD1. From germline, CDR1 is SNHLY and CDR2 FYNNEI. This CDR3 is 14 amino acids long. J lost 1 base, V lost 6 bases, and 2 bases had no gene match. CDR3 residues: CASRGDRGQETQYF. The DNA for the CDR3 is TGTGCCAGCAGGGGGGACAGGGGCCAAGAGACCCAGTACTTC.

The count of this clone is one. This chain links TRBV6-1 with TRBJ2-5; D possibly matches TRBD1 or TRBD2 (5 bases each). The CDR3 runs 18 residues. Trimming took off 0 bases at V and 5 bases at J, with 22 bases between the two ends. CDR1 and CDR2 from the germline V gene are MNHNS and SASEGT. CDR3 loop: CASSEAGPQTRQWETQYF. Written as DNA, the CDR3 is TGTGCCAGCAGTGAAGCGGGCCCCCAAACTAGACAGTGGGAGACCCAGTACTTC.

The chain combines TRBV28 with TRBJ2-3; 8 bases are shared with TRBD2. The V gene's germline CDR1 is MDHEN and CDR2 SYDVKM. V gave up 7 bases and J gave up 1 base; unmatched junction bases: 7. This CDR3 region has 15 residues. The CDR3 reads CASIRGGAGTDTQYF. The DNA of the CDR3 is TGTGCCAGCATCCGGGGGGGGGCTGGCACAGATACGCAGTATTTT.

This chain uses TRBV15 with TRBJ2-5, with TRBD1 as a possible D gene (6 bases). V was trimmed by 0 bases and J by 5 bases, leaving 13 bases between them. In germline, CDR1 is LNHNV, CDR2 YYDKDF (reference sequence). This CDR3 spans 15 amino acids. For the CDR3, the DNA is TGTGCCACCAGCAGAGATGCAGGGGTTTCGGAGACCCAGTACTTC. Translating gives CATSRDAGVSETQYF.

The gene calls are TRBV28 and TRBJ2-3; the match to TRBD1 covers 11 bases. The CDR3 is 15 amino acids. Trimming took 2 bases from V and 6 from J; bases not matched to a gene: 4. Germline CDR1 is MDHEN and CDR2 is SYDVKM. The chain's CDR3 is CASSLGQGAQDTQYF. CDR3 nucleotides: TGTGCCAGCAGTTTAGGACAGGGGGCCCAGGATACGCAGTATTTT.

The CDR3 sequence is CASSRQDYTGELFF. CDR3 DNA: TGTGCCAGTAGCCGGCAGGACTACACCGGGGAGCTGTTTTTT. V gene TRBV6-1 combines with J gene TRBJ2-2; a possible D gene is TRBD2 (5 bases). V was trimmed by 9 bases and J by 3 bases, leaving 14 bases between them. The CDR3 sequence is 14 residues long. Per the germline V gene, CDR1 is MNHNS and CDR2 is SASEGT.

This clone was seen more than once but under ten times. This sequence joins TRBV5-1 and TRBJ2-2; either TRBD1 or TRBD2 may supply D (5 bases each). This CDR3 is built from 17 residues. CDR1 SGHRS and CDR2 YFSETQ come from the germline V gene. V dropped 3 bases and J dropped 6 bases, with 21 bases sitting between them. CDR3 amino acids: CASSSPKDWGRAGELFF. In DNA, the CDR3 is TGCGCCAGCAGCTCGCCAAAGGACTGGGGACGGGCCGGGGAGCTGTTTTTT.